This T cell receptor (beta chain) was sequenced during a study of T-cell memory formation after mild COVID-19. The study, taken as a whole, reports: Mostly located in CM and EM were contracting CD4+ clones, with contracting CD8+ clones located in EMRA.

MiXCR, applied by TCRdb to the 5' RACE reads, yields one record per CDR3 protein. The data contain just over 350,000 distinct CDR3 sequences, roughly 14% of them singletons. From germline, CDR1 is SGHRS and CDR2 YFSETQ. The CDR3 runs 13 residues. Trimming cost V 4 bases and J 5 bases; bases outside gene matches: 6. To note about this clonotype: The antigen is unknown.

Sample: PBMCs or a T cell subset sorted from them (not recorded which). The receptor was derived from a man between 18 and 35 years old who had mild COVID-19 (a few samples of this study predate the infection). Cell type and time point are not known. The chain recombines TRBV5-1 with TRBJ2-7; 7 nucleotides agree with TRBD1. The CDR3 loop reads CASSPGQAHEQYF. The CDR3 nucleotides read TGCGCCAGCAGCCCTGGACAGGCACACGAGCAGTACTTC.